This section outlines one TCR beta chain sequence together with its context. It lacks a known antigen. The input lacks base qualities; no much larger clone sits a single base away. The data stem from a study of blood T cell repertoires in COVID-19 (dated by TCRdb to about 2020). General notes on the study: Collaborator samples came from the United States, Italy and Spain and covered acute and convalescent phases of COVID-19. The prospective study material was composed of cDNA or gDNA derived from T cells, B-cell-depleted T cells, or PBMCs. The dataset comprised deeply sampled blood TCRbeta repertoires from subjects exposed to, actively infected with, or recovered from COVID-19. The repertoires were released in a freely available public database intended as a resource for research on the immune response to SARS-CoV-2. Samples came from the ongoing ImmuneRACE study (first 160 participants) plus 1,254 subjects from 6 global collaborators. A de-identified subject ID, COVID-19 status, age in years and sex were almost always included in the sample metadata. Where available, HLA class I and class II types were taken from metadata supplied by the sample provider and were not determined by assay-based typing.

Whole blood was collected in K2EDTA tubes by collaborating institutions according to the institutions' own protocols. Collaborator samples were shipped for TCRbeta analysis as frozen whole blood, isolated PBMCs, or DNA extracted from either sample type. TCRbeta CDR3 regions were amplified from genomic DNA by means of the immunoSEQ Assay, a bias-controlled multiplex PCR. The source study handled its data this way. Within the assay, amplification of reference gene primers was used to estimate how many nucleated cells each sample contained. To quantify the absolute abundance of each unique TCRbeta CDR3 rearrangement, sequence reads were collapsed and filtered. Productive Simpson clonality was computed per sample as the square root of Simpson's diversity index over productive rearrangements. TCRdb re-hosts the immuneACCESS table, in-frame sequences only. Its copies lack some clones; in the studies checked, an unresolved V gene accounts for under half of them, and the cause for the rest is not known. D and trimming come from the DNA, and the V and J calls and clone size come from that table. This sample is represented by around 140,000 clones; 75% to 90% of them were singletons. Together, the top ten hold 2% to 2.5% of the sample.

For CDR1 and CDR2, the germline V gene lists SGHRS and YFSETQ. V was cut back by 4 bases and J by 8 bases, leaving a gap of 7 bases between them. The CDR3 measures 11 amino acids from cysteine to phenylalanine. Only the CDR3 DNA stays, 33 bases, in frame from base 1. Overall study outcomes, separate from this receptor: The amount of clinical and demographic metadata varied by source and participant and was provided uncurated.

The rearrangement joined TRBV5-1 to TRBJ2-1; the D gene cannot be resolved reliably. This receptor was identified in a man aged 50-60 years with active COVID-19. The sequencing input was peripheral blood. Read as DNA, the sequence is TGCGCCAGCAGCCTCTTCGATGAGCAGTTCTTC. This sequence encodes CASSLFDEQFF. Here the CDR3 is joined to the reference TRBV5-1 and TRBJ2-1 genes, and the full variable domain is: KAGVTQTPRYLIKTRGQQVTLSCSPISGHRSVSWYQQTPGQGLQFLFEYFSETQRNKGNFPGRFSGRQFSNSRSEMNVSTLELGDSALYLCASSLFDEQFFGPGTRLTVL.